Sequencing of this T cell receptor (beta chain) was carried out in a study of shared clonotypes between healthy human individuals (dated by TCRdb to the early 2020s). Study-level background: A few men and a couple of women, aged 18 to 49 years, made up the cohort. For each donor, three plates each were used for CD4 naive and CD4 memory, two plates were used for CD8 naive, and one plate was used for CD8 memory. Blood TCR repertoires of about five healthy adults were deeply sequenced to estimate repertoire size and the extent of clonotype sharing between individuals. Libraries were prepared and TCR repertoires were sequenced by different laboratories using diverse techniques, in order to increase sequencing depth and limit assay-specific biases. Each donor's leukapheresis produced roughly between roughly 0.85 and 10 billion PBMCs.

For the CD8 naive samples, CD45RO-negative cells were positively selected for CCR7, yielding a CD45RA+CCR7+ population from which TemRA cells were excluded. Healthy HIV-negative adults with no recently reported acute infections or vaccinations were included as donors. Every donor was a Caucasian adult living in Nashville, Tennessee, USA. Blood was obtained by leukapheresis, after which PBMCs were separated by Ficoll-Histopaque density gradient centrifugation and cryopreserved in liquid nitrogen vapor phase. Analytical flow cytometry was used to check the purity and quantity of each magnetically sorted T cell population. Genomic DNA was isolated from every sorted fraction and measured by UV absorbance on a Nanodrop 2000c. What the authors observed across the whole study: Compared with non-shared clonotypes, the clonotypes found in all four sorted-subset donors had higher generation probabilities. Across four donors, around 5% of naive CD4, 3.5% of naive CD8, about 2.3% of memory CD4, and approximately 0.42% of memory CD8 clonotypes were shared. Pairwise subsampling led to the expectation that sequencing depth would affect the degree of clonotype sharing among donors. Estimated clonotype richness was generally larger for naive than for memory subsets. Because the study included only a small number of donors, the genetic and exposure-history diversity represented was limited. Sampling was restricted to blood, and TCR repertoires in tissues likely differ from the TCR repertoires found in blood. Incomplete sequencing was indicated by rarefaction of sorted-subset datasets, despite the large sequencing depth.

Using the deep immunoSEQ assay, TCR CDR3 regions were amplified from genomic DNA by multiplex PCR. Extracted genomic DNA from each cell subset was distributed evenly across all wells of several immunoSEQ 96-well plates, and each plate was treated as a replicate. For sorted subsets, roughly 0.2 ug genomic DNA, equal to tens of thousands of T cell genomes, was loaded into each replicate PCR. Purified libraries were measured with a Qubit 3.0 fluorometer, size-checked on a Bioanalyzer 2100, and measured again with the KAPA Library Quantification kit. Every immunoSEQ 96-well plate was sequenced on a dedicated single-read 150-cycle Illumina NextSeq 550 flow cell. Per the original workflow: Because the immunoSEQ output included only junctional sequences and no quality scores, the filtering could not be the same as the filtering used for full-length reads. Sequences were annotated with PyIR, a Python wrapper for IgBLAST v1.9, using IMGT germline references to assign V/J genes and CDR3. Reads were filtered out if the reads had weak V/J assignments (E-value above 1e-6), no CDR3, stop codons, out-of-frame junctions, or ambiguous translated residues. V3J clonotypes were defined as sequences sharing the same inferred V gene, J gene, and CDR3 amino acid sequence. The percentage overlap between two repertoires was calculated by dividing the number of shared unique clonotypes by the size of the smaller repertoire. RTK rarefaction, the Chao1 estimator, and Recon v2.1 estimates of unobserved clonotypes were used to assess repertoire richness. Generation probabilities were computed with OLGA for all TCRbeta clonotypes obtained by the gDNA method from several donors. Here the immuneACCESS table is served through TCRdb, limited to in-frame sequences with V and J called. Missing clones are a known gap in these copies; in checked studies unresolved V genes cover under half, and the rest lacks a known reason. V, J and clone size are taken as reported in that table, and D and trimming were inferred from the DNA itself. The sample table records 2 million to 2.5 million clones; approximately 94% of these occur just once. The ten largest account for more than 0.95% of the sample.

With respect to this clone: No cognate antigen has been identified for it. Per-base qualities were not stored, and no clone one base away is much larger.

The origin of this receptor is a man between 18 and 35 years old in good health. The sequenced sample consisted of naive CD8+ T cells sorted from blood. The cell subset or site label for this specimen denotes: CD45RA+CCR7+.

The DNA is as follows: TGTGCCAGCAGCCAAGAGACCGATTATTCAGGGAATGAGCAGTTCTTC. It translates as CASSQETDYSGNEQFF. This chain is built from TRBV14 and TRBJ2-1, and perhaps TRBD1 as D gene, on 5 matching bases. Measured from the cysteine to the phenylalanine, the CDR3 is 16 residues long. Kept here is only the CDR3 DNA, which spans 48 bases and is read in frame from base 1. V loses 0 bases, J loses 7 bases, and the germline ends lie 16 bases apart. Based on the germline V gene, the CDR1 and CDR2 sequences are SGHDN and FVKESK.